This T cell receptor (beta chain) was found in a study of cytomegalovirus exposure and HLA in healthy donors. Study results and limitations: Earlier findings revealed that most TCR beta V segments proved productive either about 87% or about 30% of the time. TCR beta V- and J-gene trimming was later associated with a missense DCLRE1C variant.

This clone showed up just a few times. Its antigen is not identified. CDR1 and CDR2 from the germline V gene are SGHRS and YFSETQ. This CDR3 comprises 16 residues. Trimming removed 4 bases at V and 1 base at J, with 12 bases between. Donors were ostensibly healthy at sampling, although undocumented immune exposures were probable. The PCR used 60 Vbeta and 13 Jbeta primers. Using immunoSEQ multiplex PCR, the repertoire was profiled, and TCRdb retains in-frame clones only, with some absent. The sample has fewer than 200,000 clones, roughly 79% seen once. The chain joins TRBV5-1 to TRBJ1-6, with D tentatively TRBD1 (6 bases). Material: PBMCs. The origin of this receptor is a male donor in good health and CMV-seropositive. The CDR3 region has the DNA TGCGCCAGCAGCCTACAGGGCGCGTCCTATAATTCACCCCTCCACTTT. This codes for CASSLQGASYNSPLHF. The full variable domain, its missing parts supplied by reference TRBV5-1 and TRBJ1-6, is KAGVTQTPRYLIKTRGQQVTLSCSPISGHRSVSWYQQTPGQGLQFLFEYFSETQRNKGNFPGRFSGRQFSNSRSEMNVSTLELGDSALYLCASSLQGASYNSPLHFGNGTRLTVT.